The rows below give T cell receptor beta chains drawn from one sample of a study of blood T cell repertoires in COVID-19. Repertoires were generated with immunoSEQ multiplex PCR, while TCRdb's copy carries only in-frame clones and drops some. This table holds fewer than 90,000 clones, just over 85% found once. Sequencing was done on a sample of peripheral blood. The receptor source for this set is a woman of 80 years or more with active or convalescent COVID-19. Both conserved end residues are trimmed from each CDR3. Fields, in order: J gene, V gene, CDR3 length, clone size, CDR3 protein. Part of the rows lack a size; the others show once, few, many or a class for expanded clones.

j_call: TRBJ1-5; v_call: TRBV19; cdr3_length: 15; clone_size: NA; cdr3_aa: ASSPGAVLLGNQPQH
j_call: TRBJ2-1; v_call: TRBV10-3; cdr3_length: 13; clone_size: NA; cdr3_aa: AISPERGGYNEQF
j_call: TRBJ1-1; v_call: TRBV7-9; cdr3_length: 11; clone_size: NA; cdr3_aa: ASSLNTNTEAF
j_call: TRBJ1-2; v_call: TRBV14; cdr3_length: 13; clone_size: few; cdr3_aa: ASSSNTGGADGYT
j_call: TRBJ2-3; v_call: TRBV6-5; cdr3_length: 13; clone_size: NA; cdr3_aa: ASRYSGRATDTQY
j_call: TRBJ1-1; v_call: TRBV6-6; cdr3_length: 11; clone_size: NA; cdr3_aa: ASSTKRNTEAF
j_call: TRBJ2-3; v_call: TRBV5-8; cdr3_length: 14; clone_size: once; cdr3_aa: ASSDIAGGSTDTQY
j_call: TRBJ1-1; v_call: TRBV6-2/TRBV6-3; cdr3_length: 13; clone_size: NA; cdr3_aa: ASSSRQVRETEAF
j_call: TRBJ2-3; v_call: TRBV7-8; cdr3_length: 13; clone_size: once; cdr3_aa: ASSPWTSGTDTQY
j_call: TRBJ2-3; v_call: TRBV2; cdr3_length: 11; clone_size: NA; cdr3_aa: ASFPRGADTQY
j_call: TRBJ1-1; v_call: TRBV30; cdr3_length: 13; clone_size: few; cdr3_aa: AWSVPGQRNTEAF
j_call: TRBJ1-1; v_call: TRBV2; cdr3_length: 11; clone_size: NA; cdr3_aa: ASSLQGATEAF
j_call: TRBJ2-2; v_call: TRBV15; cdr3_length: 12; clone_size: NA; cdr3_aa: ATSRGDTTGELF
j_call: TRBJ2-5; v_call: TRBV15; cdr3_length: 12; clone_size: NA; cdr3_aa: ATSRAQGMETQY
j_call: TRBJ1-5; v_call: TRBV19; cdr3_length: 10; clone_size: NA; cdr3_aa: ASSIGGQPQH
j_call: TRBJ1-2; v_call: TRBV6-5; cdr3_length: 11; clone_size: once; cdr3_aa: ASSYSRAYGYT
j_call: TRBJ2-3; v_call: TRBV3-1/TRBV3-2; cdr3_length: 14; clone_size: once; cdr3_aa: ASSQDRDRETDTQY
j_call: TRBJ1-4; v_call: TRBV9; cdr3_length: 13; clone_size: NA; cdr3_aa: ASSVNRGRGEKLF
j_call: TRBJ2-7; v_call: TRBV4-2; cdr3_length: 12; clone_size: NA; cdr3_aa: ASSQGTGTYEQY
j_call: TRBJ1-6; v_call: TRBV2; cdr3_length: 12; clone_size: once; cdr3_aa: ASSLDRLNSPLH
j_call: TRBJ1-6; v_call: TRBV5-1; cdr3_length: 13; clone_size: NA; cdr3_aa: ASSLKALSGSPLH
j_call: TRBJ1-5; v_call: TRBV28; cdr3_length: 14; clone_size: NA; cdr3_aa: ASSPPLGGGRQPQH
j_call: TRBJ2-7; v_call: TRBV3-1/TRBV3-2; cdr3_length: 12; clone_size: NA; cdr3_aa: ASSLFDRGKEQY
j_call: TRBJ1-5; v_call: TRBV6-2/TRBV6-3; cdr3_length: 15; clone_size: NA; cdr3_aa: ASSYRQGLGSNQPQH
j_call: TRBJ2-5; v_call: TRBV29-1; cdr3_length: 13; clone_size: NA; cdr3_aa: SVERSGTGGETQY
j_call: TRBJ2-7; v_call: TRBV29-1; cdr3_length: 11; clone_size: NA; cdr3_aa: SVEQGTSYEQY
j_call: TRBJ2-3; v_call: TRBV5-4; cdr3_length: 14; clone_size: NA; cdr3_aa: ASSLGGGAGTDTQY
j_call: TRBJ1-2; v_call: TRBV6-5; cdr3_length: 11; clone_size: NA; cdr3_aa: ASSPRQYYGYT
j_call: TRBJ2-1; v_call: TRBV27; cdr3_length: 13; clone_size: NA; cdr3_aa: ARRAGVLGVGEQF
j_call: TRBJ1-6; v_call: TRBV19; cdr3_length: 14; clone_size: NA; cdr3_aa: ASGWTGGNNNSPLH
j_call: TRBJ1-5; v_call: TRBV19; cdr3_length: 13; clone_size: NA; cdr3_aa: ASSITGLANQPQH
j_call: TRBJ2-1; v_call: TRBV7-8; cdr3_length: 13; clone_size: NA; cdr3_aa: ASSLVSDSYNEQF
j_call: TRBJ2-7; v_call: TRBV20-1; cdr3_length: 11; clone_size: NA; cdr3_aa: SASGGGSYEQY
j_call: TRBJ2-3; v_call: TRBV29-1; cdr3_length: 11; clone_size: once; cdr3_aa: SVADGITDTQY